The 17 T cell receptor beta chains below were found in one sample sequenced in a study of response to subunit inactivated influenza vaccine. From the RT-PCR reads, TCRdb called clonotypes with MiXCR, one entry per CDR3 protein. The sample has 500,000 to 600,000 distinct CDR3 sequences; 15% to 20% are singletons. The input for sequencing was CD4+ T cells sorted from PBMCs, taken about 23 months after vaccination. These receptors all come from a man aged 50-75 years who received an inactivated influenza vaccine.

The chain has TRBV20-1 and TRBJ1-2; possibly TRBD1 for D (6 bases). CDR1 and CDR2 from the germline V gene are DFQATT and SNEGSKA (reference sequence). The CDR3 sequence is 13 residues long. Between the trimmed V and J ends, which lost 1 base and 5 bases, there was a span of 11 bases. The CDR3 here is CSARAGTKYGYTF. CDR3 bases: TGCAGTGCTAGAGCCGGGACAAAATATGGCTACACCTTC.

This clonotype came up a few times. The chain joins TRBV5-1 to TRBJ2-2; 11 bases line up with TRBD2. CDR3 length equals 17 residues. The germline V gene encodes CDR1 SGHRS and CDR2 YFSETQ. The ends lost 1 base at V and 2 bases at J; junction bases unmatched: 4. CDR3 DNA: TGCGCCAGCAGCTTGCTAGCGGGGGGCGCTAACACCGGGGAGCTGTTTTTT. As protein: CASSLLAGGANTGELFF. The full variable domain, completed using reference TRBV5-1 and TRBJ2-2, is KAGVTQTPRYLIKTRGQQVTLSCSPISGHRSVSWYQQTPGQGLQFLFEYFSETQRNKGNFPGRFSGRQFSNSRSEMNVSTLELGDSALYLCASSLLAGGANTGELFFGEGSRLTVL.

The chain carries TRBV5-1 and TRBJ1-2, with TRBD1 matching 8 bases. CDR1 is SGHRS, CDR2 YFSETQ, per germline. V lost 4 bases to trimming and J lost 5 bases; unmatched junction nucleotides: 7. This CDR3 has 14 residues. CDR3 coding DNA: TGCGCCAGCAGCACGACAGGGGAGGCGTATGGCTACACCTTC. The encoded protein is CASSTTGEAYGYTF.

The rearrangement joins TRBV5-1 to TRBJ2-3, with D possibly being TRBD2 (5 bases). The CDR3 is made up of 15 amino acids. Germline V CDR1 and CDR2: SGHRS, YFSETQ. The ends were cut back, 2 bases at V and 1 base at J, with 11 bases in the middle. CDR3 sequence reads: CASSFTGFGTDTQYF. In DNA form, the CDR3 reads TGCGCCAGCAGCTTCACGGGATTTGGCACAGATACGCAGTATTTT.

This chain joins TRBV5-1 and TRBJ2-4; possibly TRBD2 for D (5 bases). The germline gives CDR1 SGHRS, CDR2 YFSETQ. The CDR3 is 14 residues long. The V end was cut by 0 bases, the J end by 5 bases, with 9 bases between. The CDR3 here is CASSLGAGENIQYF. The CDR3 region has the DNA TGCGCCAGCAGCTTGGGGGCCGGGGAAAACATTCAGTACTTC.

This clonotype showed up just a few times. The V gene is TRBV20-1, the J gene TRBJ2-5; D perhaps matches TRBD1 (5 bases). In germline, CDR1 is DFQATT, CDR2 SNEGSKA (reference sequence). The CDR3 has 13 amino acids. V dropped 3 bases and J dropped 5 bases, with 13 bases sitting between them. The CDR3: CSARAGPGETQYF. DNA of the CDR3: TGCAGTGCTAGGGCAGGGCCTGGGGAGACCCAGTACTTC.

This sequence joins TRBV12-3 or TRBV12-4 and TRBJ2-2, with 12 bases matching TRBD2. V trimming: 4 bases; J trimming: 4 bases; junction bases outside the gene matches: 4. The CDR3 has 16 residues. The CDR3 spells CASSSRTSGVTGELFF. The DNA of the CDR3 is TGTGCCAGCAGTTCCCGGACTAGCGGGGTCACCGGGGAGCTGTTTTTT.

The CDR3 bases are TGTGCCAGCAGTCCCTATGCGGGAGGCTCTAGCACAGATACGCAGTATTTT. This codes for CASSPYAGGSSTDTQYF. The genes are TRBV27 and TRBJ2-3; 8 positions agree with TRBD2. The ends lost 5 bases at V and 0 bases at J; junction bases unmatched: 10. Germline V gene data show CDR1 as MNHEY and CDR2 as SMNVEV (reference sequence). This CDR3 is 17 amino acids long.

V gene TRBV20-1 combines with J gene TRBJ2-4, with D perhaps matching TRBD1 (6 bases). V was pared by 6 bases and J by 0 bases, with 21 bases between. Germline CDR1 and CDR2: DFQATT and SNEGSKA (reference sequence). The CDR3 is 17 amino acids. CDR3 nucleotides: TGCAGTGCCTCAAGCCCGGCCACAGGGAAAGCCAAAAACATTCAGTACTTC. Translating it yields CSASSPATGKAKNIQYF.

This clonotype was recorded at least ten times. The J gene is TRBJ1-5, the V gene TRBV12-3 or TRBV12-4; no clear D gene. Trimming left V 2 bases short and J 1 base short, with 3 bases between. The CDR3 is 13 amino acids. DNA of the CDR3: TGTGCCAGCAGTTTATCGAGCAATCAGCCCCAGCATTTT. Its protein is CASSLSSNQPQHF.

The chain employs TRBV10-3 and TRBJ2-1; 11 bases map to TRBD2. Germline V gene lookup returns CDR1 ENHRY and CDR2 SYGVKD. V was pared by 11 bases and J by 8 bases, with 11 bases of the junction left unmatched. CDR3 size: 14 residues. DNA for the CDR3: TGTGCCTCACTGAGAGGTAGCGGGAGGGATGAGCAGTTCTTC. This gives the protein CASLRGSGRDEQFF.

The CDR3 DNA is TGTGCCAGCAGCCAATCAGGAGGGAGGACAGATACGCAGTATTTT. This sequence encodes CASSQSGGRTDTQYF. This chain connects TRBV3-1 to TRBJ2-3; tentatively, D is TRBD2 (6 bases). Germline V gene data show CDR1 as LGHDT and CDR2 as YNNKEL (reference sequence). The V and J ends lost 2 bases and 3 bases respectively, with 12 bases between them. The CDR3 loop spans 15 amino acids.

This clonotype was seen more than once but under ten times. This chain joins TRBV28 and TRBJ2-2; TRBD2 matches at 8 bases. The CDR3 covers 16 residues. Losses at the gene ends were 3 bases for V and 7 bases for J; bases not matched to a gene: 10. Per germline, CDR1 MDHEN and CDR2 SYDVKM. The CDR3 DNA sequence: TGTGCCAGCAGTTTTTCCTCGGGAGGGCCTGGCGGGGAGCTGTTTTTT. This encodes CASSFSSGGPGGELFF.

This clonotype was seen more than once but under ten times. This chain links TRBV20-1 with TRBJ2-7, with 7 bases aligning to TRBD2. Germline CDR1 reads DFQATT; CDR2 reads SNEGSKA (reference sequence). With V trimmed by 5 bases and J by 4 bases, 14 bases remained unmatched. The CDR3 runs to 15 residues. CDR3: CSARDYLRFPYEQYF. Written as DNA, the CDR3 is TGCAGTGCTCGGGACTACCTCCGATTTCCATACGAGCAGTACTTC.

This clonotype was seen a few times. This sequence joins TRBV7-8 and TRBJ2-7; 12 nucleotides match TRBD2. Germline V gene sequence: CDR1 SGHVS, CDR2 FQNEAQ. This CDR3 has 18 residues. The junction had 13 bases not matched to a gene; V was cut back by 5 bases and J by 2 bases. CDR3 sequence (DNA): TGTGCCAGCAGCCAAAGGGCTAGCGGGAGGGTTGGGGCCTACGAGCAGTACTTC. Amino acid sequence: CASSQRASGRVGAYEQYF.

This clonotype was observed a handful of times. In DNA form, the CDR3 reads TGTGCCACCAGGCGGGGTAGCGGGAGCCACGAAGAGACCCAGTACTTC. It translates to CATRRGSGSHEETQYF. The chain recombines TRBV15 with TRBJ2-5, with 9 bases lining up with TRBD2. The germline gives CDR1 LNHNV, CDR2 YYDKDF (reference sequence). After removal of 6 bases from V and 3 bases from J, the junction contained 11 bases not matched to a gene. The CDR3 runs 16 residues.

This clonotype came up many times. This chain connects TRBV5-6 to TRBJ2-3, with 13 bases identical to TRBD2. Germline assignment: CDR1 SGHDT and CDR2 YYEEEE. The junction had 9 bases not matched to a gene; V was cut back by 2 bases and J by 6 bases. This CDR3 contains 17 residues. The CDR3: CASSLKGLAGLGDTQYF. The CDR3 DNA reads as TGTGCCAGCAGCTTAAAGGGACTAGCGGGACTTGGCGATACGCAGTATTTT.